The 28 T cell receptor beta chains presented below share a single source sample, sequenced in a study of glioma-infiltrating T cells. TCR alpha and beta CDR3 regions were amplified from RNA using iRepertoire nested multiplex PCR. TCRdb reprocessed the multiplex PCR reads with MiXCR, giving one entry per CDR3 protein. The data hold over 100,000 distinct CDR3 sequences, with less than 30% observed a single time. The source material was glioma tissue, nonneoplastic brain tissue, or PBMCs (not recorded which). These receptors came from a human donor with low-grade glioma or glioblastoma, undergoing nonglioma brain surgery, or in good health (not recorded which).

Ten or more counts support this clonotype. The chain uses TRBV5-1 and TRBJ2-3, with D tentatively TRBD1 or TRBD2 (5 bases each). The CDR3 length is 16 residues. Deletions cut 3 bases from V and 5 bases from J, with 19 bases between. Germline CDR1 SGHRS, CDR2 YFSETQ. The CDR3 DNA reads TGCGCCAGCAGCTATTCCGGGACCACACACGGAGATACGCAGTATTTT. Encoded protein: CASSYSGTTHGDTQYF.

This sequence joins TRBV19 and TRBJ2-7, with D possibly being TRBD1 (6 bases). The CDR3 is 15 amino acids. Between the trimmed V and J ends, which lost 5 bases and 8 bases, there was a span of 22 bases. The germline V gene encodes CDR1 LNHDA and CDR2 SQIVND (reference sequence). The CDR3 DNA is TGTGCCAGTAGTTCCCGCTCAGGGGTCTCCCAGCAGCAGTACTTC. It translates to CASSSRSGVSQQQYF.

Turning to this clonotype: This clone may be a read error of a much larger clone one base away. The V call is TRBV7-3, the J call TRBJ1-1; 7 bases agree with TRBD1. The CDR3 loop spans 15 amino acids. Germline V gene lookup returns CDR1 SGHTA and CDR2 FQGTGA. CDR3 region: CASRLGQQGDTKAFF. In DNA, the CDR3 is TGTGCCAGCAGGCTGGGACAGCAGGGGGACACTAAAGCTTTCTTT.

In this sample, this clonotype turned up many times. The CDR3 loop is CASSVGREVDTQYF. The DNA for the CDR3 is TGTGCCAGCAGTGTTGGGCGGGAGGTTGATACGCAGTATTTT. The gene calls are TRBV2 and TRBJ2-3; TRBD2 matches 8 bases. V trimming: 4 bases; J trimming: 6 bases; junction bases outside the gene matches: 6. CDR1 and CDR2 from the germline V gene are SNHLY and FYNNEI. This CDR3 region has 14 residues.

There are many counts of this clonotype. The chain links TRBV6-1 to TRBJ1-2; no clear D gene. The CDR3 has 12 amino acids. CDR1 is MNHNS, CDR2 SASEGT, per germline. Trimming pared 5 bases from V and 8 bases from J, leaving 12 bases between. DNA of the CDR3: TGTGCCAGCAGTAAACGGACGGACGGCTACACCTTC. It specifies CASSKRTDGYTF.

This clonotype occurred many times. The chain couples TRBV28 to TRBJ2-1, with a weak D call TRBD1 (6 bases). There are 14 residues in the CDR3. In germline, CDR1 is MDHEN, CDR2 SYDVKM. Between the trimmed V and J ends, which lost 5 bases and 3 bases, there was a span of 11 bases. The CDR3, as DNA: TGTGCCAGCAGTCAGGGGACGTTCTACAATGAGCAGTTCTTC. This codes for CASSQGTFYNEQFF. Combining the CDR3 with reference TRBV28 and TRBJ2-1 gives the whole variable domain DVKVTQSSRYLVKRTGEKVFLECVQDMDHENMFWYRQDPGLGLRLIYFSYDVKMKEKGDIPEGYSVSREKKERFSLILESASTNQTSMYLCASSQGTFYNEQFFGPGTRLTVL.

This clonotype was recorded many times. The V gene is TRBV20-1, the J gene TRBJ2-3; D is unresolved. The germline V gene has CDR1 DFQATT and CDR2 SNEGSKA (reference sequence). The length of the CDR3 is 12 residues. Trimming removed 2 bases at V and 0 bases at J, with 3 bases between. The CDR3 bases are TGCAGTGCTAGAATCAGCACAGATACGCAGTATTTT. It is translated as CSARISTDTQYF.

In the case of this clonotype: This is likely a read error, given that the CDR3 carries no conserved phenylalanine or tryptophan at its end. The CDR3, as DNA: TGTGCCAGCAGGGAAGCGGTGACCCAGTACGGC. Protein product: CASREAVTQYG. The gene calls are TRBV6-5 and TRBJ2-5; TRBD2 might be the D (5 bases). The V end was cut by 6 bases, the J end by 7 bases, with 9 bases between. The CDR3 has 11 amino acids. Germline values: CDR1 MNHEY, CDR2 SVGAGI.

This clonotype was seen repeatedly, ten times or more. The V gene is TRBV2, the J gene TRBJ2-3; 7 positions match TRBD1. Losses at the gene ends were 0 bases for V and 4 bases for J; bases not matched to a gene: 16. The germline CDR1 and CDR2 sequences are SNHLY and FYNNEI. The CDR3 loop spans 19 amino acids. CDR3 residues: CASSEAPLQTGLSPDTQYF. The CDR3, as DNA: TGTGCCAGCAGTGAAGCGCCCTTGCAGACAGGGCTCTCTCCAGATACGCAGTATTTT. Using reference TRBV2 and TRBJ2-3 for the parts outside the CDR3, the full variable domain is EPEVTQTPSHQVTQMGQEVILRCVPISNHLYFYWYRQILGQKVEFLVSFYNNEISEKSEIFDDQFSVERPDGSNFTLKIRSTKLEDSAMYFCASSEAPLQTGLSPDTQYFGPGTRLTVL.

The sample holds many counts of this clonotype. This rearrangement joins TRBV20-1 to TRBJ1-2, with D possibly TRBD1 on 6 matching bases. From germline, CDR1 is DFQATT and CDR2 SNEGSKA (reference sequence). The CDR3 sequence is 16 residues long. The V end was cut by 4 bases, the J end by 5 bases, with 23 bases between. The CDR3 nucleotides are TGCAGTGCTACCCAGGGCAGGGGAAGTACGCGGTATGGCTACACCTTC. Its translation: CSATQGRGSTRYGYTF.

This clonotype was seen just once. Being one base from a much bigger clone, this may be a read error. This chain joins TRBV29-1 and TRBJ1-5; 9 bases map to TRBD1. The CDR3 consists of 13 residues. CDR1 and CDR2 from the germline V gene are SQVTM and ANQGSEA. Trimming at V came to 6 bases and at J to 6 bases, leaving 6 bases not matched to a gene. CDR3 sequence reads: CSVGTGSGQPQHF. The CDR3 DNA reads as TGCAGCGTCGGGACAGGGAGCGGTCAGCCCCAGCATTTT.

The chain couples TRBV29-1 to TRBJ2-1; 14 nucleotides match TRBD2. Germline values: CDR1 SQVTM, CDR2 ANQGSEA. The CDR3 runs 15 residues. Trimming at V came to 4 bases and at J to 8 bases, leaving 7 bases not matched to a gene. The CDR3 nucleotides read TGCAGCGTTGGGGGACTAGCGGGAGTGGGCGATGAGCAGTTCTTC. This codes for CSVGGLAGVGDEQFF.

This clonotype came up many times. CDR3 loop: CASSFMKTQYF. The CDR3 coding sequence is TGTGCCAGCAGCTTTATGAAGACCCAGTACTTC. This sequence joins TRBV5-4 and TRBJ2-5; no firm D call. Germline loops: CDR1 SGHNT, CDR2 YYREEE (reference sequence). There are 11 residues in the CDR3. Between the trimmed V and J ends, which lost 2 bases and 6 bases, there was a span of 5 bases.

Of note for this clonotype: Given a much more abundant clone one base away, this may be a read error. The chain couples TRBV12-3 or TRBV12-4 to TRBJ1-2; TRBD1 matches 7 bases. The CDR3 has 15 amino acids. Here the CDR3 reads CASSLVYTGAYDYTF. In nucleotides, the CDR3 is TGTGCCAGCAGTTTAGTTTATACAGGGGCCTATGACTACACCTTC.

This clonotype was seen many times. The chain recombines TRBV7-2 with TRBJ2-7; 8 bases agree with TRBD2. The CDR3 has 15 amino acids. Germline trimming cut 5 bases from V and 3 bases from J; bases unmatched to any gene: 9. The germline V gene has CDR1 SGHTA and CDR2 FQGNSA. CDR3 protein: CASSPGSGSVYEQYF. The CDR3 coding sequence is TGTGCCAGCAGCCCGGGCAGCGGGAGCGTCTACGAGCAGTACTTC.

This clonotype has a count of ten or more. This chain joins TRBV6-1 and TRBJ2-7; D remains ambiguous. V dropped 2 bases and J dropped 1 base, with 9 bases sitting between them. The CDR3 contains 14 residues. Looked up from germline, CDR1 is MNHNS and CDR2 is SASEGT. In DNA, the CDR3 is TGTGCCAGCAGTGAAATGCGAGGATCCTACGAGCAGTACTTC. It yields the protein CASSEMRGSYEQYF.

In this sample, this clonotype turned up many times. The gene calls are TRBV6-1 and TRBJ2-7; D perhaps matches TRBD1 (6 bases). The V gene's germline CDR1 is MNHNS and CDR2 SASEGT. Trimming removed 5 bases at V and 0 bases at J, with 11 bases between. The CDR3 has 14 residues. The CDR3 here is CASSRAGDSYEQYF. The CDR3 coding sequence is TGTGCCAGCAGTAGGGCAGGGGACTCCTACGAGCAGTACTTC.

The rearrangement joins TRBV19 to TRBJ2-7; 8 bases fit TRBD1. From germline, CDR1 is LNHDA and CDR2 SQIVND (reference sequence). V trimming: 4 bases; J trimming: 4 bases; junction bases outside the gene matches: 6. The CDR3 has 14 amino acids. This CDR3 is CASSTDRGKYEQYF. The CDR3 DNA sequence: TGTGCCAGTAGTACTGACAGGGGAAAATACGAGCAGTACTTC.

This clonotype occurred many times. The chain uses TRBV20-1 and TRBJ2-7, with 10 bases fitting TRBD2. CDR3 length: 15 residues. Per the germline V gene, CDR1 is DFQATT and CDR2 is SNEGSKA (reference sequence). J gave up 2 bases and V 5 bases, and 9 bases lay outside the gene matches. The DNA for the CDR3 is TGCAGTGCTCCTAGCGGGGGCCCTCGCCCCTACGAGCAGTACTTC. This translates into CSAPSGGPRPYEQYF.

This chain connects TRBV6-2 or TRBV6-3 to TRBJ2-7, with TRBD1 as a possible D gene (5 bases). The CDR3 is made up of 14 amino acids. Germline V lookup: CDR1 MNHEY, CDR2 SVGEGT. The CDR3, as DNA: TGTGTTAGCACCAAGACCCAGGGAACCTACGAGCAGTACTTC. This codes for CVSTKTQGTYEQYF.

This clonotype was observed a single time. Given a much more abundant clone one base away, this may be a read error. The CDR3 bases are TGTGCCAGCAGCTTGGGGACCTTTAACTATGGCTACACCTTC. Amino acids: CASSLGTFNYGYTF. The rearrangement uses TRBV5-4 and TRBJ1-2; unclear D gene. Trimming pared 0 bases from V and 1 base from J, leaving 7 bases between. CDR3 length: 14 amino acids. The germline gives CDR1 SGHNT, CDR2 YYREEE (reference sequence).

Regarding this clonotype: An end of the junction does not agree with germline; a read error may underlie this. The chain is built from TRBV7-9 and TRBJ2-1, with 7 bases identical to TRBD1. Germline V CDR1 and CDR2: SEHNR, FQNEAQ (reference sequence). CDR3 length equals 16 residues. The CDR3 DNA reads TGTGCCAGCAGCGCATCGACAGGGAATCTATACAATGAGCAGTCCTTC. The encoded protein is CASSASTGNLYNEQSF.

Many counts were recorded for this clonotype. This CDR3 reads CASSGQGGNQPQHF. The CDR3 nucleotides read TGTGCCAGCAGTGGACAGGGTGGCAATCAGCCCCAGCATTTT. The chain carries TRBV6-2 or TRBV6-3 and TRBJ1-5, with 8 bases that match TRBD1. The trim removed 5 bases at V and 2 bases at J, leaving 2 bases unmatched. Germline assignment: CDR1 MNHEY and CDR2 SVGEGT. This CDR3 contains 14 residues.

This clonotype came up a few times. The chain uses TRBV3-1 and TRBJ2-3; no firm D call. In germline, CDR1 is LGHDT, CDR2 YNNKEL (reference sequence). V lost 1 base, J lost 2 bases, and 7 bases lay in between. This CDR3 comprises 14 residues. CDR3 sequence: CASSQVDSTDTQYF. Written as DNA, the CDR3 is TGTGCCAGCAGCCAAGTTGACTCCACAGATACGCAGTATTTT.

This clonotype showed up many times. The rearrangement joins TRBV3-1 to TRBJ2-5; D unresolved. The CDR3 is made up of 12 amino acids. The germline V and J ends were trimmed by 0 bases and 5 bases, with 4 bases remaining between them. CDR1 and CDR2 from the germline V gene are LGHDT and YNNKEL (reference sequence). CDR3 nucleotides: TGTGCCAGCAGCCAAGATAAGGAGACCCAGTACTTC. This codes for CASSQDKETQYF.

This chain uses TRBV14 with TRBJ1-1, with D uncertain. Trimming left V 4 bases short and J 0 bases short, with 6 bases between. This CDR3 region has 13 residues. In germline, CDR1 is SGHDN, CDR2 FVKESK. This chain's CDR3 is CASSLSLNTEAFF. The CDR3 DNA sequence: TGTGCCAGCAGCCTTTCTTTGAACACTGAAGCTTTCTTT.

This clonotype was observed a single time. A much larger clone is a single base away; this may be a read error. The chain combines TRBV29-1 with TRBJ2-1; maybe TRBD1 (5 bases). Germline V gene lookup returns CDR1 SQVTM and CDR2 ANQGSEA. The germline V and J ends were trimmed by 2 bases and 0 bases, with 17 bases remaining between them. This CDR3 has 17 amino acids. CDR3 protein: CSVESRVNIVSYNEQFF. CDR3 in DNA: TGCAGCGTTGAATCCAGGGTCAATATTGTCTCCTACAATGAGCAGTTCTTC.

Concerning this clonotype itself: At one of its ends the junction is not consistent with the germline gene, which may arise from a read error. This chain connects TRBV7-2 to TRBJ1-6; no reliable D call. Germline-derived CDR1 and CDR2 are SGHTA and FQGNSA. The CDR3 covers 15 residues. CDR3 sequence reads: CASSLAPTDNPPLHF. As DNA, the CDR3 is TGTGCCAGCAGCTTAGCGCCTACAGATAATCCACCACTCCACTTT.